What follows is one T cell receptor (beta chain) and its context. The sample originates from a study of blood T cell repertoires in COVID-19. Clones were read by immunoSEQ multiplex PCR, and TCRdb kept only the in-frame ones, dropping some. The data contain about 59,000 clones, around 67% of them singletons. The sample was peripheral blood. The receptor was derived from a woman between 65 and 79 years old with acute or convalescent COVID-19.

CDR3 nucleotides: TGTGCCAGCAGCTTCCAAGGGGGGAACACTGAAGCTTTCTTT. This gives the protein CASSFQGGNTEAFF. J is TRBJ1-1 and V is TRBV11-2; the D gene is possibly TRBD1 (6 bases). V lost 3 bases, J lost 1 base, and 9 bases lay in between. Germline values: CDR1 SGHAT, CDR2 FQNNGV. The CDR3 is made up of 14 amino acids.